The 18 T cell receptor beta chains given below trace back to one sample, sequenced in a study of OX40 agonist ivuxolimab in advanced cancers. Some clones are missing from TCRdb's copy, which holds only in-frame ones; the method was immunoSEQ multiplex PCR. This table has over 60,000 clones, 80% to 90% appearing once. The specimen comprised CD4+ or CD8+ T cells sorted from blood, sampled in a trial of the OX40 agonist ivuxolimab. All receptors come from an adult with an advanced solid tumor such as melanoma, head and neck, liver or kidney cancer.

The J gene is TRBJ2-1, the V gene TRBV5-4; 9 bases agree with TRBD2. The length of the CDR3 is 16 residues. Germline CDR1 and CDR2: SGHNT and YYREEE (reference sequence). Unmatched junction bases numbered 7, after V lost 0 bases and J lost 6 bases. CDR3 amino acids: CASSLELAGYSNEQFF. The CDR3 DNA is TGTGCCAGCAGCTTGGAGCTAGCGGGGTACTCCAATGAGCAGTTCTTC.

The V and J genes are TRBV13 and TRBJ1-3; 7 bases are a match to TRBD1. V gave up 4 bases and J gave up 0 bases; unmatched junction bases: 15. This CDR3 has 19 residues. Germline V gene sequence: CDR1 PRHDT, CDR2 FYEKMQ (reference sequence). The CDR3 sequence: CASSSLLGTAISSGNTIYF. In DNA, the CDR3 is TGTGCCAGCAGCTCACTCCTCGGGACAGCGATATCCTCTGGAAACACCATATATTTT.

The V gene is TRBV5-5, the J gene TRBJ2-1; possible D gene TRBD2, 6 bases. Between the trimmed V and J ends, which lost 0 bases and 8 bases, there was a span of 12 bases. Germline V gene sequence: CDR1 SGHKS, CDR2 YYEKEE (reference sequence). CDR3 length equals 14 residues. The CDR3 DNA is TGTGCCAGCAGCTTGGAACTAGCCGGGGATGAGCAGTTCTTC. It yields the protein CASSLELAGDEQFF.

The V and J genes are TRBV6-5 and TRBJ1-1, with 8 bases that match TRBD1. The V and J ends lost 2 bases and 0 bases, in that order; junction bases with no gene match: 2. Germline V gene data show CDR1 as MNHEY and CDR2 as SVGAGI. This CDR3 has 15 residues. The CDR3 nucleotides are TGTGCCAGCAGTTACCTGGACAGGGTGAACACTGAAGCTTTCTTT. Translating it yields CASSYLDRVNTEAFF.

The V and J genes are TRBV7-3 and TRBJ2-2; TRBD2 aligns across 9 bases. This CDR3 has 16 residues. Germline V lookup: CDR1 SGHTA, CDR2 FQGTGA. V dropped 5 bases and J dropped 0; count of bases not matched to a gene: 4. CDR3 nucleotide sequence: TGTGCCAGCAGCCCCAGCGGGGGGACGAACACCGGGGAGCTGTTTTTT. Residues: CASSPSGGTNTGELFF.

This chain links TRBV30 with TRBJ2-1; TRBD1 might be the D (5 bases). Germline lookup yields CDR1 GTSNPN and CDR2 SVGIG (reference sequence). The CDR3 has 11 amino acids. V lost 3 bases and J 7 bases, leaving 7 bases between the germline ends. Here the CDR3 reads CAWSTGNEQFF. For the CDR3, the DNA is TGTGCCTGGAGCACAGGTAATGAGCAGTTCTTC.

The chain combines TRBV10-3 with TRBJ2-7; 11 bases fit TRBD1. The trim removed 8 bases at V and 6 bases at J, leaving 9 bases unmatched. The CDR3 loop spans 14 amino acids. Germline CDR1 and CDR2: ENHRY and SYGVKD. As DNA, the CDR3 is TGTGCCATCGGGAGGACAGGGGGCTTGGGCGAGCAGTACTTC. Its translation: CAIGRTGGLGEQYF.

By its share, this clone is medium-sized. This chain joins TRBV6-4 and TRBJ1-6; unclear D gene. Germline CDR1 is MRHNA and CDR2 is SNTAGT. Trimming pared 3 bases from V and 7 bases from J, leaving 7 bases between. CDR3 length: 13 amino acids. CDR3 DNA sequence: TGTGCCAGCAGTGAGCGGGGAAATTCACCCCTCCACTTT. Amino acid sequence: CASSERGNSPLHF.

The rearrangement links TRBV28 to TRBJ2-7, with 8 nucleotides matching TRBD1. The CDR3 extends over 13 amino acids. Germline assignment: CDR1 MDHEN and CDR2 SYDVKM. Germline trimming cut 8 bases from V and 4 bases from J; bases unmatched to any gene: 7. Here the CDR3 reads CASFGTGTYEQYF. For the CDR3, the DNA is TGTGCCAGCTTCGGGACAGGAACATACGAGCAGTACTTC.

The CDR3 region is CASSPPTGMNSPLHF. CDR3 bases: TGTGCCAGCAGCCCACCGACAGGGATGAATTCACCCCTCCACTTT. The rearrangement links TRBV5-4 to TRBJ1-6; 7 bases are shared with TRBD1. This CDR3 is built from 15 residues. Germline V gene data show CDR1 as SGHNT and CDR2 as YYREEE (reference sequence). Unmatched junction bases numbered 8, after V lost 4 bases and J lost 7 bases.

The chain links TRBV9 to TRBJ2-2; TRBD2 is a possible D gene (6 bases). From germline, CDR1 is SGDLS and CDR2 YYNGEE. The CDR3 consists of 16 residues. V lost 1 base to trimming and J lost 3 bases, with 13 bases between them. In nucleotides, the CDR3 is TGTGCCAGCAGCGTACTGGGGGGAGTGGACACCGGGGAGCTGTTTTTT. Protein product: CASSVLGGVDTGELFF. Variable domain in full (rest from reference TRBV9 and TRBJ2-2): DSGVTQTPKHLITATGQRVTLRCSPRSGDLSVYWYQQSLDQGLQFLIQYYNGEERAKGNILERFSAQQFPDLHSELNLSSLELGDSALYFCASSVLGGVDTGELFFGEGSRLTVL.

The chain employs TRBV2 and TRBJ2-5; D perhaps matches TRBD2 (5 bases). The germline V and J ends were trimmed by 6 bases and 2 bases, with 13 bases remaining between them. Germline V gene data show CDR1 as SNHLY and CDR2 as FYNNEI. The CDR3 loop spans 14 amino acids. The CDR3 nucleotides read TGTGCCAGCAGGAGGACTCAGAATCAAGAGACCCAGTACTTC. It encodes CASRRTQNQETQYF.

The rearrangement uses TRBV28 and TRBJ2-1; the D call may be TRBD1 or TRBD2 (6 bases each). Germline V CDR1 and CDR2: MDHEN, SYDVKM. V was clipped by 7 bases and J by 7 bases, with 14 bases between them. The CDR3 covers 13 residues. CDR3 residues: CASTWGAMNEQFF. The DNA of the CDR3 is TGTGCCAGCACGTGGGGGGCTATGAATGAGCAGTTCTTC.

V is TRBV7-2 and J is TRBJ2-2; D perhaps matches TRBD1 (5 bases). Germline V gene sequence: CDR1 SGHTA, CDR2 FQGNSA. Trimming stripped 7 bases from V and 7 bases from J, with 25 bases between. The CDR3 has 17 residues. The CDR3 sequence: CASTRSTQAGSSGELFF. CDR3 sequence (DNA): TGTGCCAGCACCCGTTCTACCCAGGCAGGGTCTAGCGGGGAGCTGTTTTTT.

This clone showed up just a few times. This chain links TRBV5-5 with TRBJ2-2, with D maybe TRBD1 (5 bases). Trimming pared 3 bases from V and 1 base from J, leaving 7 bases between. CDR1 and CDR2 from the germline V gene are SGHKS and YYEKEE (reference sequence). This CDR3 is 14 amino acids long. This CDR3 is CASSSQGNTGELFF. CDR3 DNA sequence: TGTGCCAGCAGCTCCCAGGGGAACACCGGGGAGCTGTTTTTT.

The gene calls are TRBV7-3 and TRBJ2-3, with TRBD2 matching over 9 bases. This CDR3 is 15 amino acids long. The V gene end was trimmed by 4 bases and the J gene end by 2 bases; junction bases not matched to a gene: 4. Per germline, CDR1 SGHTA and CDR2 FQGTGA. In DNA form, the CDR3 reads TGTGCCAGCAGCTCCTCTAGCGGGGCCACAGATACGCAGTATTTT. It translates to CASSSSSGATDTQYF.

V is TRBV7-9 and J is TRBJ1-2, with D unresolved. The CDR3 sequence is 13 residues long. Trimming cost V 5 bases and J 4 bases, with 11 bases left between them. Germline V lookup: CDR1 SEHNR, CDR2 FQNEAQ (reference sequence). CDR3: CASSLGGSYGYTF. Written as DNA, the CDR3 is TGTGCCAGCAGCCTCGGCGGATCCTATGGCTACACCTTC.

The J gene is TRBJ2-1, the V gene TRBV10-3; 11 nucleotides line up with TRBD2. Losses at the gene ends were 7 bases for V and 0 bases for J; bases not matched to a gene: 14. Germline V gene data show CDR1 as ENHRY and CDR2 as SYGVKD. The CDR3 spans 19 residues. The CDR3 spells CAITPGLAGGSSSYNEQFF. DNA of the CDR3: TGTGCCATCACCCCGGGGCTAGCGGGAGGCAGCAGCTCCTACAATGAGCAGTTCTTC.